These 9 T cell receptor beta chains originate from one sample sequenced in a study of CD8 T cells in Susac syndrome. The RNA, roughly 0.5 to 1 ug, was put through reverse transcription using random hexamers. TCRdb reprocessed the immunoSEQ multiplex PCR reads with MiXCR, giving one entry per CDR3 protein. The sample consists of roughly 150,000 distinct CDR3 sequences, about 90% of them appearing once. Sequencing was done on a sample of CD4+ T cells from PBMCs. The receptor set was obtained from a human donor in good health.

The CDR3 is CAPRGETQYF. Here the CDR3 DNA reads TGTGCCCCCCGGGGAGAGACCCAGTACTTC. This chain joins TRBV7-9 and TRBJ2-5, with D tentatively TRBD2 (5 bases). Per germline, CDR1 SEHNR and CDR2 FQNEAQ (reference sequence). Trimming took off 11 bases at V and 4 bases at J, with 8 bases between the two ends. The CDR3 is 10 amino acids.

J is TRBJ2-5 and V is TRBV4-3; 7 nucleotides align to TRBD1. Germline CDR1 and CDR2: LGHNA and YSLEER. Unmatched junction bases numbered 4, after V lost 4 bases and J lost 2 bases. The CDR3 has 14 residues. As DNA, the CDR3 is TGCGCCAGCAGCCTCCACAGGGGACAAGAGACCCAGTACTTC. This gives the protein CASSLHRGQETQYF.

Written as DNA, the CDR3 is TGTGCCAGCAGTTATACACAGGGGACCACTGAAGCTTTCTTT. Protein sequence: CASSYTQGTTEAFF. V is TRBV12-3 or TRBV12-4 and J is TRBJ1-1; 7 nucleotides agree with TRBD1. Trimming at V came to 4 bases and at J to 4 bases, leaving 6 bases not matched to a gene. The CDR3 has 14 residues.

V usage is TRBV7-9 and J usage is TRBJ1-5, with TRBD1 as a possible D gene (6 bases). This CDR3 spans 14 amino acids. The germline V gene has CDR1 SEHNR and CDR2 FQNEAQ (reference sequence). Trimming removed 5 bases at V and 6 bases at J, with 14 bases between. The chain's CDR3 is CASSEDRNGQPQHF. DNA for the CDR3: TGTGCCAGCAGCGAAGACAGGAATGGTCAGCCCCAGCATTTT.

J is TRBJ2-7 and V is TRBV7-9; D gene unclear. The germline V and J ends were trimmed by 5 bases and 3 bases, with 14 bases remaining between them. CDR1 and CDR2 (germline): SEHNR, FQNEAQ (reference sequence). The CDR3 sequence is 14 residues long. The CDR3 DNA sequence: TGTGCCAGCAGCCCGTCCGGCCTCAACTACGAGCAGTACTTC. It translates to CASSPSGLNYEQYF.

Details on this clonotype: One end of the junction fails to match germline, which may point to a read error. V is TRBV7-8 and J is TRBJ2-6; 9 bases line up with TRBD2. This CDR3 has 15 residues. Germline V gene sequence: CDR1 SGHVS, CDR2 FQNEAQ. The CDR3 loop reads CASSRPAGGAKVLTF. The CDR3 nucleotides are TGTGCCAGCAGCCGACCGGCGGGGGGGGCCAAGGTCCTGACTTTC.

A single count supports this clonotype. CDR3 nucleotides: TGTGCCAGTAGTAGCGCGGGGGGGAGTCTACTTTCCTACAATGAGCAGTTCTTC. The encoded protein is CASSSAGGSLLSYNEQFF. The gene calls are TRBV19 and TRBJ2-1; 9 bases fit TRBD2. The CDR3 covers 18 residues. Trimming removed 4 bases from V and 1 base from J; junction bases left unmatched: 11. CDR1 and CDR2 from the germline V gene are LNHDA and SQIVND (reference sequence). The whole variable domain, filled in from reference TRBV19 and TRBJ2-1, reads DGGITQSPKYLFRKEGQNVTLSCEQNLNHDAMYWYRQDPGQGLRLIYYSQIVNDFQKGDIAEGYSVSREKKESFPLTVTSAQKNPTAFYLCASSSAGGSLLSYNEQFFGPGTRLTVL.

This clonotype was seen once. The chain employs TRBV5-4 and TRBJ2-7; the D gene is possibly TRBD1 (5 bases). V lost 2 bases and J lost 5, with 20 bases in between. The germline gives CDR1 SGHNT, CDR2 YYREEE (reference sequence). This CDR3 has 16 amino acids. The DNA of the CDR3 is TGTGCCAGCAGCTTTGGTGGCACGCGGACCAGGGACGAGCAGTACTTC. Amino acids: CASSFGGTRTRDEQYF.

The V and J genes are TRBV28 and TRBJ1-2; 11 bases line up with TRBD1. This CDR3 spans 16 amino acids. V was pared by 5 bases and J by 3 bases, with 8 bases of the junction left unmatched. CDR1 MDHEN and CDR2 SYDVKM come from the germline V gene. The CDR3 reads CASSPSPGQGDYGYTF. The CDR3 region has the DNA TGTGCCAGCAGTCCAAGCCCGGGACAGGGGGACTATGGCTACACCTTC.